The rows below give T cell receptor beta chains drawn from one sample of a study of blood T cells in healthy people across ages. TCRdb reanalysed the 5' RACE reads using MiXCR and keeps one entry per CDR3 protein. The sample includes fewer than 900,000 distinct CDR3 sequences, roughly 34% of them seen just once. Sample: blood. Every receptor here comes from a man younger than 30 in good health. Both conserved end residues are part of each CDR3. The D gene is left open where the match is weak. Rows may omit the clone size; those that give it use once, few, many or a size class.

d_gene	abundance	j_gene	v_gene	CDR3nt	CDR3aa
.	few	TRBJ1-2	TRBV5-1	TGCGCCAGCAGCTGGGTCGGGACCACTAACTATGGCTACACCTTC	CASSWVGTTNYGYTF
.	.	TRBJ1-2	TRBV7-2	TGTGCCAGCAGCAAGGGACGAAGGGGCGGAGGCTACACCTTC	CASSKGRRGGGYTF
.	.	TRBJ2-1	TRBV5-1	TGCGCCAGCAGCTTTAGTAGCGCCACCAATGAGCAGTTCTTC	CASSFSSATNEQFF
.	.	TRBJ2-3	TRBV2	TGTGCCAGCAGGGGTGGCAGCACAGATACGCAGTATTTT	CASRGGSTDTQYF
TRBD1	few	TRBJ1-4	TRBV20-1	TGCAGTGCACAATTCCGGGACAGGGGATATGAAAAACTGTTTTTT	CSAQFRDRGYEKLFF
.	.	TRBJ2-1	TRBV5-8	TGTGCCAGCGGTCAGATACTAAGCTCCTACGAGCAGTTCTTC	CASGQILSSYEQFF
TRBD1	.	TRBJ1-2	TRBV7-2	TGTGCCAGCAGCACCGGACAGGGGTACAACTATGGCTACACCTTC	CASSTGQGYNYGYTF
TRBD2	few	TRBJ2-1	TRBV7-3	TGTGCCAGCAGCTTAGGGCTAGCGGGGGGCTCGTACTACAATGAGCAGTTCTTC	CASSLGLAGGSYYNEQFF
.	few	TRBJ2-3	TRBV9	TGTGCCAGCAGCGTTGGACCCTACGAGGGAGATACGCAGTATTTT	CASSVGPYEGDTQYF
.	many	TRBJ2-5	TRBV6-6	TGTGCCAGCAGTTACGGGGAAAGAGAGACCCAGTACTTC	CASSYGERETQYF
TRBD1	many	TRBJ2-5	TRBV4-3	TGCGCCAGCAGCTCTAGGACAGGGGAAGAGACCCAGTACTTC	CASSSRTGEETQYF
.	.	TRBJ2-7	TRBV6-2/TRBV6-3	TGTGCCAGCAGCACCAGGCTTGAGCAGTACTTC	CASSTRLEQYF
TRBD1	.	TRBJ1-5	TRBV20-1	TGCAGTGCTCGAGAGACAGGGGGCTTTGGCAATCAGCCCCAGCATTTT	CSARETGGFGNQPQHF
.	.	TRBJ1-1	TRBV7-2	TGTGCCAGCAGCTTAGAGAACCGGAGGACTGAAGCTTTCTTT	CASSLENRRTEAFF
.	.	TRBJ1-1	TRBV10-3	TGTGCCACCCTCCCCGGGACCGCCCCTAGGGTGGTTATGGCTTTCTTT	CATLPGTAPRVVMAFF
TRBD1	.	TRBJ2-1	TRBV12-3/TRBV12-4	TGTGCCAGCAGTTTTCACGCCGGGACAGAAGATTACAATGAGCAGTTCTTC	CASSFHAGTEDYNEQFF
.	few	TRBJ1-6	TRBV4-1	TGCGCCAGCAGCATCGGGACACGAAATTCACCCCTCCACTTT	CASSIGTRNSPLHF
TRBD1	.	TRBJ1-1	TRBV20-1	TGCAGTGCTACAAAACTGGGACAGATTGTTCCATCGAACACTGAAGCTTTCTTT	CSATKLGQIVPSNTEAFF
.	.	TRBJ1-2	TRBV5-1	TGCGCCAGCAGCTCCCTATCCGGCCCCGGGACTAAAGAGTTCACCTTC	CASSSLSGPGTKEFTF
TRBD2	once	TRBJ2-1	TRBV25-1	TGTGCCAGCAGGGCCGCCGGTAGCGGGGGTAACAATGAGCAGTTCTTC	CASRAAGSGGNNEQFF
.	.	TRBJ1-5	TRBV7-8	TGTGCCAGCAGCTCACAGCGGACGGCCGTTAACCAGCCCCAGCATTTT	CASSSQRTAVNQPQHF
.	.	TRBJ1-1	TRBV7-9	TGTGCCACCGAGCCCACTGAAGCTTTCTTT	CATEPTEAFF
TRBD1	many	TRBJ1-6	TRBV20-1	TGCAGTACGACAGGGGGCGATTCACCCCTCCACTTT	CSTTGGDSPLHF
.	.	TRBJ2-3	TRBV4-2	TGTGCCAGCAGCCAAGAGGGGGGAGGCACAGATACGCAGTATTTT	CASSQEGGGTDTQYF
TRBD1	few	TRBJ2-1	TRBV9	TGTGCCAGCAGCCCAGCCGGGACAGACAATGAGCAGTTCTTC	CASSPAGTDNEQFF
.	once	TRBJ1-1	TRBV7-2	TGTGCCAGCACCCCTTGGGGTGTGAACACTGAAGCTTTCTTT	CASTPWGVNTEAFF
TRBD1	few	TRBJ1-1	TRBV7-9	TGTGCCAGCAGCCCGAGGGGGCTGAGGGGGACTGAAGCTTTCTTT	CASSPRGLRGTEAFF
.	few	TRBJ1-4	TRBV25-1	TGTGCCAGCAGTGAATCGGGAGGATCAACTAATGAAAAACTGTTTTTT	CASSESGGSTNEKLFF
TRBD2	many	TRBJ2-3	TRBV28	TGTGCCAGCAGTTTTGCTAGCGGGGGCGAGGATACGCAGTATTTT	CASSFASGGEDTQYF
TRBD1	many	TRBJ2-7	TRBV5-1	TGCGCCAGCAGCCCGAGGACAGGGAGGCCCTACGAGCAGTACTTC	CASSPRTGRPYEQYF
.	.	TRBJ1-1	TRBV25-1	TGTGCCAGCACGGCGGGGGGCACTGAAGCTTTCTTT	CASTAGGTEAFF
.	.	TRBJ1-6	TRBV4-1	TGCGCCAGCAGCCCCGGGTTGAGGGCCTATAATTCACCCCTCCACTTT	CASSPGLRAYNSPLHF
.	.	TRBJ2-1	TRBV20-1	TGCAGTGCCGCGAGGGGAGCGGCGAATGAGCAGTTCTTC	CSAARGAANEQFF
TRBD2	once	TRBJ2-1	TRBV7-2	TGTGCCAGCACCGGGGGGGCCGGGTATGGCAATGAGCAGTTCTTC	CASTGGAGYGNEQFF
.	many	TRBJ2-7	TRBV19	TGTGCCAGTAGTTTCCGACGGAACTCCTACGAGCAGTACTTC	CASSFRRNSYEQYF
TRBD2	few	TRBJ2-5	TRBV3-1	TGTGCCAGCAGCCCAGGACTAGAGATTTACATGGAGACCCAGTACTTC	CASSPGLEIYMETQYF
.	.	TRBJ2-7	TRBV5-1	TGCGCCAGCAGCTCATCAGGGACCCTGCCCTACGAGCAGTACTTC	CASSSSGTLPYEQYF
.	.	TRBJ2-5	TRBV7-9	TGTGCCAGCAGCCCTTCAGGGCAGGGGTTGGGGACCCAGTACTTC	CASSPSGQGLGTQYF
.	many	TRBJ1-2	TRBV7-2	TGTGCCAGCAGCTTAGTTGTTAGGGGGTATGGCTACACCTTC	CASSLVVRGYGYTF
.	many	TRBJ1-2	TRBV29-1	TGCAGCGCGGAGGGACCTACTAACTATGGCTACACCTTC	CSAEGPTNYGYTF
.	.	TRBJ2-1	TRBV7-8	TGTGCCAGCAGCTTGGGGGTCGGTAGAACCGAAGCGGGTGAGCAGTTCTTC	CASSLGVGRTEAGEQFF
.	.	TRBJ2-7	TRBV6-2/TRBV6-3	TGTTCCAGCACACCGCAAGACAGTAGCTCCTACGAGCAGTACTTC	CSSTPQDSSSYEQYF
TRBD1	few	TRBJ1-6	TRBV4-3	TGCGCCAGCAGCCAGCTCACCGGGACAGGGAGCTCCTATAATTCACCCCTCCACTTT	CASSQLTGTGSSYNSPLHF
.	.	TRBJ1-1	TRBV7-2	TGTGCCAGCAGCCCCCGGGGTGGGATGAACACTGAAGCTTTCTTT	CASSPRGGMNTEAFF
TRBD2	many	TRBJ2-1	TRBV5-6	TGTGCCAGCAGCCCGACGACTAGCGGGGGATTCTACAATGAGCAGTTCTTC	CASSPTTSGGFYNEQFF
.	.	TRBJ1-1	TRBV6-2/TRBV6-3	TGTGCCAGCAGTCGGACGTCATCTGGGGCGAACACTGAAGCTTTCTTT	CASSRTSSGANTEAFF
TRBD1	few	TRBJ1-1	TRBV20-1	TGCAGTGCTCCCCGGGACAGGGGCGGCACTGAAGCTTTCTTT	CSAPRDRGGTEAFF
.	few	TRBJ1-1	TRBV6-6	TGTGCCAGCACCCCCGGCGGCAGCCCCAACACTGAAGCTTTCTTT	CASTPGGSPNTEAFF
TRBD2	.	TRBJ2-1	TRBV6-5	TGTGCCAGCAGCGGACTAGCGGGGGGTCTTGAGCAGTTCTTC	CASSGLAGGLEQFF
.	.	TRBJ1-2	TRBV2	TGTGCCAGCAGTGATAGTCAGCGCTATGGCTACACCTTC	CASSDSQRYGYTF
TRBD1	.	TRBJ1-1	TRBV4-3	TGCGCCAGCAGCCAACTAGTCCTAACAGGGGTTGTATCTGAAGCTTTCTTT	CASSQLVLTGVVSEAFF
TRBD2	.	TRBJ2-1	TRBV6-2/TRBV6-3	TGTGCCAGCAGATCAGCGGGGGGGCCCCCCTACGAGCAGTTCTTC	CASRSAGGPPYEQFF
.	few	TRBJ1-2	TRBV20-1	TGCAGTGCTCCAAGGGGGGGGAGTGGCTACACCTTC	CSAPRGGSGYTF
.	.	TRBJ2-7	TRBV5-1	TGCGCCAGCAGCTACGTCAGGGTCGACGAGCAGTACTTC	CASSYVRVDEQYF